Reported below is one T cell receptor beta chain. The sample is drawn from a study of blood T cell repertoires in COVID-19. Method: immunoSEQ multiplex PCR; TCRdb's copy keeps in-frame clones and lacks some. This table has about 260,000 clones, around 84% appearing once. Looked up from germline, CDR1 is LGHNA and CDR2 is YNFKEQ. The CDR3 sequence is 11 residues long. With 4 bases removed from V and 7 bases from J, the gap between germline ends came to 5 bases. The gene calls are TRBV4-2 and TRBJ2-1; D is ambiguous. This TCR was sampled from a woman aged 55-70 years with COVID-19, enrolled during active disease. Sequences were obtained from peripheral blood. This chain's CDR3 is CASSLNNEQFF. For the CDR3, the DNA is TGTGCCAGCAGCCTTAATAATGAGCAGTTCTTC.